Below, 14 T cell receptor beta chains from the same sample are listed, as sequenced in a study of OX40 agonist ivuxolimab in advanced cancers. Libraries were prepared by immunoSEQ multiplex PCR; TCRdb keeps only in-frame clonotypes and omits some of them. The data hold tens of thousands of clones, with about 94% observed a single time. Material: CD4+ or CD8+ T cells sorted from blood, obtained in a trial of the OX40 agonist ivuxolimab. These receptors were taken from an adult with an advanced solid tumor such as melanoma, head and neck, liver or kidney cancer.

CDR3 protein: CASSLNWGGTYEQYF. For the CDR3, the DNA is TGTGCCAGCAGTTTGAATTGGGGAGGGACCTACGAGCAGTACTTC. The chain is built from TRBV28 and TRBJ2-7, with 7 bases lining up with TRBD2. The CDR3 contains 15 residues. CDR1 is MDHEN, CDR2 SYDVKM, per germline. With V trimmed by 3 bases and J by 2 bases, 7 bases remained unmatched.

The CDR3 DNA reads TGTGCCAGCAGCCAAGGACCAGACAGCTACAATGAGCAGTTCTTC. This translates into CASSQGPDSYNEQFF. The V and J genes are TRBV14 and TRBJ2-1; tentative D call: TRBD1 (5 bases). V was pared by 1 base and J by 3 bases, with 10 bases between. This CDR3 contains 15 residues. CDR1 SGHDN and CDR2 FVKESK come from the germline V gene.

This chain uses TRBV15 with TRBJ1-4; D is possibly TRBD1 (5 bases). V shed 1 base and J shed 0 bases, with 15 bases lying between them. The CDR3 is 18 residues long. In germline, CDR1 is LNHNV, CDR2 YYDKDF (reference sequence). DNA for the CDR3: TGTGCCACCAGCAGAGCGGGGTGGGGGAATGCAACTAATGAAAAACTGTTTTTT. This sequence encodes CATSRAGWGNATNEKLFF.

V and J are TRBV6-6 and TRBJ1-5; 7 bases agree with TRBD1. Trimming removed 5 bases from V and 7 bases from J; junction bases left unmatched: 11. The CDR3 is 15 amino acids. Germline V gives CDR1 MNHNY, CDR2 SVGAGI (reference sequence). The CDR3 DNA reads TGTGCCAGCAGTGGGGGTTCAGGGGGTGGACAGCCCCAGCATTTT. Amino acids: CASSGGSGGGQPQHF.

The chain is built from TRBV7-9 and TRBJ1-2; D possibly corresponds to TRBD1 (5 bases). The length of the CDR3 is 13 residues. Trimming shortened V by 4 bases and J by 8 bases, and 14 bases separated the two germline ends. Germline-derived CDR1 and CDR2 are SEHNR and FQNEAQ (reference sequence). CDR3 bases: TGTGCCAGCAGCTCCGGGGGGGTAGTGGGCTACACCTTC. The encoded protein is CASSSGGVVGYTF.

The V call is TRBV7-3, the J call TRBJ2-1, with 10 bases fitting TRBD2. Germline V gene lookup returns CDR1 SGHTA and CDR2 FQGTGA. The CDR3 spans 16 residues. V dropped 5 bases and J dropped 8; count of bases not matched to a gene: 12. The CDR3 sequence is CASSPGSGGASDEQFF. The DNA for the CDR3 is TGTGCCAGCAGCCCAGGGAGCGGGGGGGCTTCAGATGAGCAGTTCTTC. Together with reference TRBV7-3 and TRBJ2-1, the CDR3 gives the full variable domain: GAGVSQTPSNKVTEKGKYVELRCDPISGHTALYWYRQSLGQGPEFLIYFQGTGAADDSGLPNDRFFAVRPEGSVSTLKIQRTERGDSAVYLCASSPGSGGASDEQFFGPGTRLTVL.

The CDR3 nucleotides are TGTGCCAGCATCGAGGGGATGGATGGCTACACCTTC. Encoded protein: CASIEGMDGYTF. This rearrangement joins TRBV2 to TRBJ1-2; D perhaps matches TRBD1 (5 bases). The germline CDR1 and CDR2 sequences are SNHLY and FYNNEI. Trimming took 7 bases from V and 6 from J, leaving 12 bases between them. CDR3 size: 12 residues.

This clone was detected only once. The chain links TRBV10-3 to TRBJ1-2, with 9 positions matching TRBD1. CDR1 is ENHRY, CDR2 SYGVKD, per germline. The CDR3 loop spans 17 amino acids. V was pared by 0 bases and J by 2 bases, with 7 bases of the junction left unmatched. CDR3 loop: CAISESRDRVANYGYTF. The CDR3 region has the DNA TGTGCCATCAGTGAGTCCCGGGACAGGGTAGCGAACTATGGCTACACCTTC.

The chain uses TRBV6-1 and TRBJ2-7; D is possibly TRBD1 (5 bases). The CDR3 is made up of 15 amino acids. In germline, CDR1 is MNHNS, CDR2 SASEGT. The V and J ends lost 1 base and 2 bases respectively, with 12 bases between them. The CDR3 loop reads CASSEEGLGTYEQYF. The CDR3 DNA reads as TGTGCCAGCAGTGAAGAGGGGCTGGGGACCTACGAGCAGTACTTC.

CDR3 protein: CASSLTQGNEKLFF. The CDR3 DNA follows: TGCGCCAGCAGCTTGACCCAGGGGAATGAAAAACTGTTTTTT. The chain links TRBV5-1 to TRBJ1-4; weak D call: TRBD1 (6 bases). V lost 1 base to trimming and J lost 5 bases, with 9 bases between them. CDR1 and CDR2 from the germline V gene are SGHRS and YFSETQ. CDR3 length: 14 residues.

The chain uses TRBV2 and TRBJ1-2, with 7 positions matching TRBD1. V dropped 0 bases and J dropped 4; count of bases not matched to a gene: 8. CDR1 and CDR2 from the germline V gene are SNHLY and FYNNEI. This CDR3 comprises 16 residues. The CDR3: CASSEAGGGQFYGYTF. The CDR3 DNA sequence: TGTGCCAGCAGTGAAGCGGGAGGGGGACAGTTCTATGGCTACACCTTC.

The DNA for the CDR3 is TGTGCCAGCAGCAAGACTCCGACAGCTTATAGCAATCAGCCCCAGCATTTT. Protein sequence: CASSKTPTAYSNQPQHF. V is TRBV21-1 and J is TRBJ1-5; the table's D call, TRBD1, has no DNA check behind it. TRBV21-1 is a recognized pseudogene. The CDR3 extends over 17 amino acids.

CDR3 coding DNA: TGTGCCAGTAGTGGCAGGGAGAACACTGAAGCTTTCTTT. This gives the protein CASSGRENTEAFF. V and J are TRBV19 and TRBJ1-1; D perhaps matches TRBD1 (5 bases). CDR1 and CDR2 (germline): LNHDA, SQIVND (reference sequence). V was shortened by 5 bases and J by 1 base, with 8 bases between the two germline ends. The CDR3 spans 13 residues.

The rearrangement joins TRBV7-8 to TRBJ2-2; the D is unclear. Germline assignment: CDR1 SGHVS and CDR2 FQNEAQ. This CDR3 has 17 amino acids. V lost 1 base and J lost 4, with 16 bases in between. In nucleotides, the CDR3 is TGTGCCAGCAGCTTAGGGCCCCGGGCAGGACCCACCGGGGAGCTGTTTTTT. Amino acid sequence: CASSLGPRAGPTGELFF.